The rows below give T cell receptor beta chains drawn from one sample of a study of control samples from healthy donors and cancer patients. Measured with immunoSEQ multiplex PCR; TCRdb has only the in-frame clones, and not every one. The table lists 110,000 to 150,000 clones, more than 85% of them singletons, with roughly 8.7% in the top ten. The sample comprised blood. These TCRs come from a woman younger than 45 in good health. Both conserved end residues are part of each CDR3.

j_call | v_call | cdr3_aa
TRBJ2-2 | TRBV11-3 | CASSLRNTGELFF
TRBJ2-2 | TRBV29-1 | CSVEGWRGANTGELFF
TRBJ2-7 | TRBV11-2 | CASSLGGQPEIYEQYF
TRBJ2-1 | TRBV19 | CASSIGVAYNEQFF
TRBJ2-7 | TRBV18 | CASSLAGTAQYEQYF
TRBJ2-2 | TRBV9 | CASSALQGAGELFF
TRBJ1-4 | TRBV9 | CASSVGTGPEKLFF
TRBJ2-7 | TRBV28 | CASTPSRQPYEQYF
TRBJ2-2 | TRBV19 | CASSTFLSGELFF
TRBJ2-7 | TRBV27 | CASRDLKQGAEQYF
TRBJ1-6 | TRBV9 | CASSVGKGGGYNSPLHF
TRBJ2-7 | TRBV10-1 | CASYGQMRTSGRHRSNEQYF
TRBJ1-2 | TRBV6-5 | CASSYSTGASNYGYTF
TRBJ1-1 | TRBV28 | CASSRQGNTEAFF
TRBJ1-1 | TRBV5-1 | CASWARGMNTEAFF
TRBJ2-5 | TRBV10-2 | CASSESGTETQYF
TRBJ2-1 | TRBV15 | CATSRDKWGEQFF
TRBJ1-1 | TRBV6-5 | CASSYSSDTEAFF
TRBJ2-7 | TRBV2 | CASRRFPADKTYEQYF
TRBJ1-2 | TRBV19 | CASRGQGESGYTF
TRBJ1-5 | TRBV7-9 | CASSYDSYQPQHF
TRBJ1-1 | TRBV27 | CASSPRPGARSTEAFF
TRBJ1-1 | TRBV2 | CASGGDRHTEAFF
TRBJ1-1 | TRBV6-5 | CASRLRETEAFF
TRBJ2-5 | TRBV6-5 | CASSYSFGVETQYF
TRBJ1-6 | TRBV7-2 | CASSLAGPGQGDSPLHF
TRBJ2-5 | TRBV5-1 | CASSKGLAATLSGEETQYF
TRBJ1-5 | TRBV6-6 | CASSPRGRGPQHF
TRBJ1-4 | TRBV6-1 | CASSEVGTGEKLFF
TRBJ2-1 | TRBV2 | CASSAGTSGYNEQFF
TRBJ2-2 | TRBV5-1 | CASDPGQTNTGELFF
TRBJ1-4 | TRBV4-2 | CASSQEMTRQAATNEKLFF
TRBJ2-4 | TRBV4-2 | CASSQELRGSSAKNIQYF
TRBJ2-2 | TRBV2 | CASSESGRTTGELFF
TRBJ1-4 | TRBV6-6 | CASNRGATNEKLFF
TRBJ1-5 | TRBV14 | CASSQEGPQDSNQPQHF
TRBJ1-4 | TRBV5-1 | CASSLDGTFARSDEKLFF
TRBJ2-7 | TRBV19 | CASSVGQGTYEQYF
TRBJ1-1 | TRBV6-4 | CAIHPETVSMAFF
TRBJ2-1 | TRBV6-6 | CASSYSTAGAYNEQFF
TRBJ2-4 | TRBV29-1 | CSVGTGGSRNIQYF
TRBJ2-7 | TRBV29-1 | CSVDLGTHPYEQYF
TRBJ1-2 | TRBV20-1 | CSATRLSGYTF
TRBJ1-3 | TRBV6-5 | CASRTASGNTIYF
TRBJ1-1 | TRBV5-8 | CASSQNIRVTEAFF
TRBJ2-5 | TRBV29-1 | CSVTRGTQETQYF
TRBJ2-3 | TRBV5-8 | CASSIGAGRNTDTQYF
TRBJ2-5 | TRBV6-1 | CASSESSGARGAQYF
TRBJ1-5 | TRBV2 | CASSGEGGYNQPQHF
TRBJ2-2 | TRBV5-4 | CASSLDSPWAGELFF
TRBJ2-3 | TRBV30 | CAWSVGGTDTQYF
TRBJ1-2 | TRBV10-3 | CAISESKTGGGYTF
TRBJ2-3 | TRBV5-6 | CASSLGGRGQYF